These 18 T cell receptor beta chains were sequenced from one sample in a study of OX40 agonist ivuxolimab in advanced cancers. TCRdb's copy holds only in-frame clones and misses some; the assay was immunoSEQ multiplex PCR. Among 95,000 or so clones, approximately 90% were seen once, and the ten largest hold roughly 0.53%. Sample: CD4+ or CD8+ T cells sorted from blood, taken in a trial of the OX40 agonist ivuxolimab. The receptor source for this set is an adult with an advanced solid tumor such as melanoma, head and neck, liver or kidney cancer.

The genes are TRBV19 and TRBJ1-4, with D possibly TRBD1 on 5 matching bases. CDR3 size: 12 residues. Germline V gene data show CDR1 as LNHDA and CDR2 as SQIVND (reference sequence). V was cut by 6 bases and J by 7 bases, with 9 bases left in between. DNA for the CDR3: TGTGCCAGTAGCGACAGAACTGAAAAACTGTTTTTT. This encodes CASSDRTEKLFF.

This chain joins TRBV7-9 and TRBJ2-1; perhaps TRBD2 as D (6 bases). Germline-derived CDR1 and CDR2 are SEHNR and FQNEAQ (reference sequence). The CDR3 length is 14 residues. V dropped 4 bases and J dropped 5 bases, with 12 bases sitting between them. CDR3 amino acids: CASSSGGSHNEQFF. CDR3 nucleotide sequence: TGTGCCAGCAGCTCCGGGGGTAGCCACAATGAGCAGTTCTTC.

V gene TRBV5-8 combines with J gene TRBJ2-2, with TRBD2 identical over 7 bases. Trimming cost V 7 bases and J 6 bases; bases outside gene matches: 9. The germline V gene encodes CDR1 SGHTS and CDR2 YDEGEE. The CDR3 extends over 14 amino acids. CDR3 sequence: CASVPGLRSGELFF. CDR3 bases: TGTGCCAGCGTCCCGGGACTAAGATCCGGGGAGCTGTTTTTT. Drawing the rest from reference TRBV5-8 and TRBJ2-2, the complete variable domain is EAGVTQSPTHLIKTRGQQATLRCSPISGHTSVYWYQQALGLGLQFLLWYDEGEERNRGNFPPRFSGRQFPNYSSELNVNALELEDSALYLCASVPGLRSGELFFGEGSRLTVL.

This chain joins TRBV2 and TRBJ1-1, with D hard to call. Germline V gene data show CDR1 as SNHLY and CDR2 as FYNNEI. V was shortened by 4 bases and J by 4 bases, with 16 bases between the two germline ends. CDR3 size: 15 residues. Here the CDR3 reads CASSVLVRRFTEAFF. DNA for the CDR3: TGTGCCAGCAGTGTGTTGGTGAGACGTTTCACTGAAGCTTTCTTT.

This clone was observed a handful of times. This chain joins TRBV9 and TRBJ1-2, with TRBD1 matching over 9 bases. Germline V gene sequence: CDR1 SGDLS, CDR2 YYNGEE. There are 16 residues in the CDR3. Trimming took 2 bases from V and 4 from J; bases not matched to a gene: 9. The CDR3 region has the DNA TGTGCCAGCAGCGTCATTCCCGGGACAGGGCCCTATGGCTACACCTTC. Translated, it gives CASSVIPGTGPYGYTF.

The CDR3 loop reads CASMASTGGGQPQHF. CDR3 DNA: TGTGCCAGCATGGCCTCGACAGGGGGGGGTCAGCCCCAGCATTTT. The rearrangement uses TRBV6-1 and TRBJ1-5; 9 nucleotides match TRBD1. CDR3 length: 15 residues. The V and J ends lost 7 bases and 6 bases, in that order; junction bases with no gene match: 10. The germline V gene has CDR1 MNHNS and CDR2 SASEGT.

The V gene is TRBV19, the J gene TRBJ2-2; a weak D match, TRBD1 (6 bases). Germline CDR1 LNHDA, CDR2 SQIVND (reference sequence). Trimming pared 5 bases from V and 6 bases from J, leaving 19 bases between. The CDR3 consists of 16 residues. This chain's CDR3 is CASSGAMGHPPGELFF. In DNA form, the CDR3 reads TGTGCCAGTAGTGGGGCGATGGGACACCCGCCCGGGGAGCTGTTTTTT.

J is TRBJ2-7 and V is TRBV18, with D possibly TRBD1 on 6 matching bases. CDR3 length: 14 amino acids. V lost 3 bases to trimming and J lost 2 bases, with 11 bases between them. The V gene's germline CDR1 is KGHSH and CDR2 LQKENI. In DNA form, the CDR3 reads TGTGCCAGCTCACCCACTACAGGGCCCTACGAGCAGTACTTC. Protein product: CASSPTTGPYEQYF.

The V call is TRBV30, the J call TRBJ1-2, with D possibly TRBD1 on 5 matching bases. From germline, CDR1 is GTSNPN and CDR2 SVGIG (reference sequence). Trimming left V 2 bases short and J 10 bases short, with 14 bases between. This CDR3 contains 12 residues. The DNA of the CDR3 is TGTGCCTGGAGTCGGGACGCCATTTTCTACACCTTC. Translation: CAWSRDAIFYTF.

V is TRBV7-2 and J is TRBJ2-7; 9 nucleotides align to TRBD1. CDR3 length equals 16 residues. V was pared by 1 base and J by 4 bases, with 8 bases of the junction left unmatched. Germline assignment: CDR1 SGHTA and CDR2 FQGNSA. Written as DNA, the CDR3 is TGTGCCAGCAGCTTAGGGAGACAGGGGGTCAGGTACGAGCAGTACTTC. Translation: CASSLGRQGVRYEQYF.

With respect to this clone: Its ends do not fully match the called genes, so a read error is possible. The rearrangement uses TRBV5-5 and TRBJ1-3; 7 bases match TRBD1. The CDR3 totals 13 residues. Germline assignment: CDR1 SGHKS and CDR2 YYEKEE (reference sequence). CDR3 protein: CASTDREGRISAF. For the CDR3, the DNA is TGTGCCAGCACCGACAGGGAAGGGCGGATATCGGCTTTT.

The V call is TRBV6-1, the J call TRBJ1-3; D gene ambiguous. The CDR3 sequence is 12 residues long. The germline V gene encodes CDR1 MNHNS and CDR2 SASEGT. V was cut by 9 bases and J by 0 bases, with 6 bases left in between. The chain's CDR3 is CASGDSGNTIYF. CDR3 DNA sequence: TGTGCCAGTGGGGACTCTGGAAACACCATATATTTT.

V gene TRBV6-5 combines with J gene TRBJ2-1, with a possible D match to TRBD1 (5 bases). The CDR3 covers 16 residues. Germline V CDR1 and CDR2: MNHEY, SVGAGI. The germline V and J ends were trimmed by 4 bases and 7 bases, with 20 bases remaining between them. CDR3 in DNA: TGTGCCAGCAGTTCCACGTCAGGGTCCTTTAAGAATGAGCAGTTCTTC. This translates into CASSSTSGSFKNEQFF.

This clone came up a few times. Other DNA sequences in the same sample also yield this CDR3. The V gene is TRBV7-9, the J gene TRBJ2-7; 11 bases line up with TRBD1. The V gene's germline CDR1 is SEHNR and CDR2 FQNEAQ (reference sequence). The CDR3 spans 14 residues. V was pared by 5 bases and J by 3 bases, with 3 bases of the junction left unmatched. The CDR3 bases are TGTGCCAGCAGCCCTGGGACAGGGGGCTACGAGCAGTACTTC. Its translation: CASSPGTGGYEQYF.

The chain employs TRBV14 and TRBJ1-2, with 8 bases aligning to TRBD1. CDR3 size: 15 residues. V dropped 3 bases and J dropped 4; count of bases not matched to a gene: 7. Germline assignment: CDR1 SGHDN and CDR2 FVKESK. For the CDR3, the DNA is TGTGCCAGCAGCCAGGAGACAGGGGCTACCTATGGCTACACCTTC. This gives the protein CASSQETGATYGYTF. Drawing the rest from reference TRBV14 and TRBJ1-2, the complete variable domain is EAGVTQFPSHSVIEKGQTVTLRCDPISGHDNLYWYRRVMGKEIKFLLHFVKESKQDESGMPNNRFLAERTGGTYSTLKVQPAELEDSGVYFCASSQETGATYGYTFGSGTRLTVV.

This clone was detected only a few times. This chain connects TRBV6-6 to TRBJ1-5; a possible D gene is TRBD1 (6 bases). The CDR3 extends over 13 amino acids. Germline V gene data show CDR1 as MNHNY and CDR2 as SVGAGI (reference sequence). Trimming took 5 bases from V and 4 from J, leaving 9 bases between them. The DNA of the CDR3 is TGTGCCAGCAGTGCTACAGGGAATCAGCCCCAGCATTTT. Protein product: CASSATGNQPQHF.

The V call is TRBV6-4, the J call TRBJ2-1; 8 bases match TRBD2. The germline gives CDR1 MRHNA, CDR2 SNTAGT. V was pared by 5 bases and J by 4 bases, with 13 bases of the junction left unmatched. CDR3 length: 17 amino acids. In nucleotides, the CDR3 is TGTGCCAGCAGTCCCCAAGGAGCGGGAGTGGGATACAATGAGCAGTTCTTC. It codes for CASSPQGAGVGYNEQFF.

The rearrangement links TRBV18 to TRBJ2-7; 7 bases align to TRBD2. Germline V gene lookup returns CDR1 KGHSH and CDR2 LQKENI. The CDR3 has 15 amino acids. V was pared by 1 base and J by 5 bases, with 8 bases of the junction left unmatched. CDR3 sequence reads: CASSPLNREVDEQYF. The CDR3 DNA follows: TGTGCCAGCTCACCACTGAATCGGGAGGTCGACGAGCAGTACTTC.